This T cell receptor beta chain was recorded in a study of shared clonotypes between healthy human individuals. Donors comprised healthy HIV-negative adults lacking recent acute infections or vaccinations. Points on this clone: Its antigen is not known.

Deep-level settings were used for running the assay. Generated by immunoSEQ multiplex PCR, the TCRdb table keeps only in-frame clones and is missing some. Here the sample spans about 960,000 clones, over 75% being singletons. The CDR3 consists of 13 residues. V lost 7 bases and J lost 6; bases outside the gene matches: 6. Germline V gives CDR1 ENHRY, CDR2 SYGVKD. Study findings and constraints: Rarefaction gave evidence that sorted-subset sequencing remained incomplete despite large depth.

The V and J genes are TRBV10-3 and TRBJ1-2; 9 bases align to TRBD1. This sequence was found in a man between 18 and 35 years old in good health. The material sequenced was memory CD4+ T cells sorted from blood. Noted subset: CD45RA-negative fraction. In DNA form, the CDR3 reads TGTGCCATCACTCCGGACAGGGGTAATGGCTACACCTTC. This sequence encodes CAITPDRGNGYTF.